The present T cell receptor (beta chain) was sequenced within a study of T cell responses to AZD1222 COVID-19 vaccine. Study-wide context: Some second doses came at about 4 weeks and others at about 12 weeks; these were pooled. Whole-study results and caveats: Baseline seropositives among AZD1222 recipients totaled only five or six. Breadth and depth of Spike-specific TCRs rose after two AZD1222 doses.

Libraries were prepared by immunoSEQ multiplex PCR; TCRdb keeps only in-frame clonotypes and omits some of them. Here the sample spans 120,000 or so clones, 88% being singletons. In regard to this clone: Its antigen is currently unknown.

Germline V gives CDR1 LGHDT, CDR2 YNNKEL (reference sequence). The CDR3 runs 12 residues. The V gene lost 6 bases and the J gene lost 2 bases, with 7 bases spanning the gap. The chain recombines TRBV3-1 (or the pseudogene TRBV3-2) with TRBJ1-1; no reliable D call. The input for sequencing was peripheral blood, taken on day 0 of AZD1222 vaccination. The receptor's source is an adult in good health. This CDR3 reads CASREGNTEAFF. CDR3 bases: TGTGCCAGCAGGGAGGGTAACACTGAAGCTTTCTTT.